Following are 23 T cell receptor beta chains from one sample sequenced in a study of OX40 agonist ivuxolimab in advanced cancers. Method: immunoSEQ multiplex PCR; TCRdb's copy keeps in-frame clones and lacks some. This sample has around 140,000 clones; 90% occur once, and the top ten carry approximately 1%. The specimen comprised CD4+ or CD8+ T cells sorted from blood, sampled in a trial of the OX40 agonist ivuxolimab. The receptors were sampled from an adult with an advanced solid tumor such as melanoma, head and neck, liver or kidney cancer.

The J gene is TRBJ1-5, the V gene TRBV5-1; 9 bases line up with TRBD1. J lost 4 bases, V lost 0 bases, and 5 bases had no gene match. Germline loops: CDR1 SGHRS, CDR2 YFSETQ. The CDR3 spans 16 residues. CDR3 coding DNA: TGCGCCAGCAGCTTGGGACAGGGGGATGGTAATCAGCCCCAGCATTTT. The encoded protein is CASSLGQGDGNQPQHF.

The V and J genes are TRBV2 and TRBJ2-3; a possible D gene is TRBD2 (5 bases). Trimming stripped 4 bases from V and 7 bases from J, with 12 bases between. Germline CDR1 reads SNHLY; CDR2 reads FYNNEI. The CDR3 loop spans 13 amino acids. CDR3 loop: CASSVGEQHTQYF. In DNA, the CDR3 is TGTGCCAGCAGTGTTGGGGAGCAGCATACGCAGTATTTT.

This clone showed up just once. V and J are TRBV7-3 and TRBJ1-1, with no clear D. Looked up from germline, CDR1 is SGHTA and CDR2 is FQGTGA. The CDR3 totals 15 residues. Trimming removed 2 bases from V and 0 bases from J, with 10 bases in between. The chain's CDR3 is CASSLEPGMNTEAFF. The CDR3 nucleotides are TGTGCCAGCAGCTTAGAGCCCGGGATGAACACTGAAGCTTTCTTT.

J is TRBJ2-3 and V is TRBV5-1; D is tentatively TRBD1 or TRBD2 (5 bases each). CDR1 and CDR2 from the germline V gene are SGHRS and YFSETQ. Trimming removed 0 bases at V and 6 bases at J, with 14 bases between. The CDR3 loop spans 15 amino acids. CDR3 protein: CASSLAGQTRDTQYF. The CDR3 DNA reads TGCGCCAGCAGCTTGGCGGGGCAGACGAGGGATACGCAGTATTTT.

This chain uses TRBV29-1 with TRBJ2-3, with D perhaps matching TRBD2 (5 bases). From germline, CDR1 is SQVTM and CDR2 ANQGSEA. The CDR3 covers 13 residues. V lost 4 bases and J 0 bases, leaving 8 bases between the germline ends. CDR3 sequence reads: CSVVSGSTDTQYF. The CDR3 DNA sequence: TGCAGCGTTGTGAGCGGTAGCACAGATACGCAGTATTTT.

The chain couples TRBV9 to TRBJ1-5; D not resolved. The CDR3 is made up of 14 amino acids. V dropped 8 bases and J dropped 6 bases, with 18 bases sitting between them. The germline gives CDR1 SGDLS, CDR2 YYNGEE. The CDR3, as DNA: TGTGCCAGTAGTCCTGGGTCCGGACCTCAGCCCCAGCATTTT. It translates to CASSPGSGPQPQHF.

This sequence joins TRBV7-2 and TRBJ1-4; D gene unclear. The CDR3 sequence is 16 residues long. Trimming removed 2 bases from V and 8 bases from J, with 18 bases in between. CDR1 and CDR2 (germline): SGHTA, FQGNSA. The CDR3 sequence: CASSLLTPASAEKLFF. Here the CDR3 DNA reads TGTGCCAGCAGCTTACTTACCCCGGCGAGCGCGGAAAAACTGTTTTTT.

The V call is TRBV6-1, the J call TRBJ2-7; perhaps TRBD2 as D (5 bases). Germline V gene sequence: CDR1 MNHNS, CDR2 SASEGT. This CDR3 contains 12 residues. Trimming took off 3 bases at V and 9 bases at J, with 12 bases between the two ends. This CDR3 reads CASSDNGVVQYF. In DNA, the CDR3 is TGTGCCAGCAGTGACAACGGGGTAGTGCAGTACTTC.

This clone was recorded many times. The V and J genes are TRBV4-1 and TRBJ1-5; TRBD1 might be the D (6 bases). Per the germline V gene, CDR1 is MGHRA and CDR2 is YSYEKL. The CDR3 length is 16 residues. V lost 3 bases and J 4 bases, leaving 16 bases between the germline ends. DNA for the CDR3: TGCGCCAGCAGCCAGGTCCAGGGGATTGGGAATCAGCCCCAGCATTTT. Protein product: CASSQVQGIGNQPQHF.

The V and J genes are TRBV15 and TRBJ2-3, with D unresolved. The CDR3 contains 12 residues. Germline V gene lookup returns CDR1 LNHNV and CDR2 YYDKDF (reference sequence). V lost 4 bases and J 9 bases, leaving 11 bases between the germline ends. The CDR3 DNA sequence: TGTGCCACCAGCACAGCAGACTTAACGCAGTATTTT. This gives the protein CATSTADLTQYF. The whole variable domain, filled in from reference TRBV15 and TRBJ2-3, reads DAMVIQNPRYQVTQFGKPVTLSCSQTLNHNVMYWYQQKSSQAPKLLFHYYDKDFNNEADTPDNFQSRRPNTSFCFLDIRSPGLGDTAMYLCATSTADLTQYFGPGTRLTVL.

This clone was found once. J is TRBJ1-1 and V is TRBV27; possibly TRBD1 for D (5 bases). Germline V gene lookup returns CDR1 MNHEY and CDR2 SMNVEV (reference sequence). This CDR3 is built from 14 residues. V lost 6 bases to trimming and J lost 4 bases, with 15 bases between them. CDR3 sequence (DNA): TGTGCCAGCAGACCAGTGACCGGGGGCACTGAAGCTTTCTTT. The encoded protein is CASRPVTGGTEAFF.

The genes are TRBV5-1 and TRBJ1-5; TRBD1 agrees at 7 bases. Germline V CDR1 and CDR2: SGHRS, YFSETQ. CDR3 length: 16 residues. V dropped 4 bases and J dropped 2; count of bases not matched to a gene: 9. CDR3 nucleotide sequence: TGCGCCAGCAGCCCGGGGGCCGGGACAGGCAATCAGCCCCAGCATTTT. It is translated as CASSPGAGTGNQPQHF.

This clone was found once. The chain employs TRBV28 and TRBJ1-2; possible D gene TRBD1, 6 bases. The V gene's germline CDR1 is MDHEN and CDR2 SYDVKM. The CDR3 totals 14 residues. The germline V and J ends were trimmed by 5 bases and 8 bases, with 18 bases remaining between them. CDR3 loop: CASSTPGGAVGYTF. The DNA of the CDR3 is TGTGCCAGCAGTACCCCCGGGGGGGCAGTGGGCTACACCTTC.

This clone was found once. The gene calls are TRBV6-5 and TRBJ2-7; TRBD2 agrees at 10 bases. The CDR3 contains 14 residues. Trimming at V came to 2 bases and at J to 7 bases, leaving 5 bases not matched to a gene. Germline loops: CDR1 MNHEY, CDR2 SVGAGI. This CDR3 reads CASSYSGRAREQYF. The CDR3 nucleotides read TGTGCCAGCAGTTACAGCGGGAGGGCCCGGGAGCAGTACTTC.

The genes are TRBV20-1 and TRBJ2-7; no clear D gene. Per germline, CDR1 DFQATT and CDR2 SNEGSKA (reference sequence). The CDR3 length is 11 residues. The V and J ends lost 7 bases and 4 bases respectively, with 11 bases between them. The DNA of the CDR3 is TGCAGTGTTCCGGACGTGTACGAGCAGTACTTC. Its protein is CSVPDVYEQYF.

This chain connects TRBV5-3 to TRBJ1-4; no reliable D call. TRBV5-3 belongs to the ORF category, with a function that is uncertain. V gave up 8 bases and J gave up 4 bases, with 24 bases separating them. The CDR3 sequence is 17 residues long. CDR3 in DNA: TGTGCCAGCACTACTTCCGGTGACCTCCAGTTTAATGAAAAACTGTTTTTT. This translates into CASTTSGDLQFNEKLFF.

This rearrangement joins TRBV27 to TRBJ1-1; 9 nucleotides align to TRBD1. The CDR3 contains 13 residues. Unmatched junction bases numbered 4, after V lost 3 bases and J lost 8 bases. Germline loops: CDR1 MNHEY, CDR2 SMNVEV (reference sequence). CDR3 sequence: CASSLGQGAEAFF. CDR3 bases: TGTGCCAGCAGTTTGGGACAGGGCGCCGAAGCTTTCTTT.

The chain couples TRBV15 to TRBJ2-1, with 7 positions matching TRBD2. V trimming: 0 bases; J trimming: 6 bases; junction bases outside the gene matches: 11. Looked up from germline, CDR1 is LNHNV and CDR2 is YYDKDF (reference sequence). The CDR3 runs 17 residues. Here the CDR3 reads CATSRDVTSAPINEQFF. The CDR3 nucleotides read TGTGCCACCAGCAGAGATGTTACTAGCGCACCCATCAATGAGCAGTTCTTC. The complete variable domain, with remaining parts taken from reference TRBV15 and TRBJ2-1, reads DAMVIQNPRYQVTQFGKPVTLSCSQTLNHNVMYWYQQKSSQAPKLLFHYYDKDFNNEADTPDNFQSRRPNTSFCFLDIRSPGLGDTAMYLCATSRDVTSAPINEQFFGPGTRLTVL.

The rearrangement uses TRBV18 and TRBJ2-7, with D unclear. This CDR3 is built from 15 residues. Trimming left V 0 bases short and J 3 bases short, with 12 bases between. Per germline, CDR1 KGHSH and CDR2 LQKENI. The CDR3, as DNA: TGTGCCAGCTCACCACCGGTGGGGAAACTCTACGAGCAGTACTTC. Its translation: CASSPPVGKLYEQYF.

The chain joins TRBV7-3 to TRBJ2-1; D is unresolved. The CDR3 is made up of 15 amino acids. Trimming removed 2 bases at V and 4 bases at J, with 12 bases between. Per the germline V gene, CDR1 is SGHTA and CDR2 is FQGTGA. The CDR3 sequence is CASSLLRSSYNEQFF. CDR3 sequence (DNA): TGTGCCAGCAGCTTACTAAGATCGAGTTACAATGAGCAGTTCTTC.

The chain employs TRBV28 and TRBJ1-5; 7 nucleotides align to TRBD1. V shed 6 bases, J shed 4 bases, and the junction held 15 bases outside the gene matches. This CDR3 region has 17 residues. Germline V gene sequence: CDR1 MDHEN, CDR2 SYDVKM. The CDR3 DNA reads TGTGCCAGCAGGAACACTGGACAGGACTCTTTTAATCAGCCCCAGCATTTT. Translating gives CASRNTGQDSFNQPQHF. Supplemented by reference TRBV28 and TRBJ1-5, the full variable domain reads DVKVTQSSRYLVKRTGEKVFLECVQDMDHENMFWYRQDPGLGLRLIYFSYDVKMKEKGDIPEGYSVSREKKERFSLILESASTNQTSMYLCASRNTGQDSFNQPQHFGDGTRLSIL.

About this clone itself: In the same sample, other DNA sequences code for this CDR3. This sequence joins TRBV5-1 and TRBJ2-3, with D perhaps given as TRBD1 or TRBD2 (6 bases each). This CDR3 region has 14 residues. Per the germline V gene, CDR1 is SGHRS and CDR2 is YFSETQ. Deletions cut 7 bases from V and 3 bases from J, with 15 bases between. CDR3 in DNA: TGCGCCAGCTCCCTAGGGGGGAGTACAGATACGCAGTATTTT. It yields the protein CASSLGGSTDTQYF.

This chain connects TRBV5-1 to TRBJ2-7, with 7 bases that match TRBD1. The CDR3 sequence is 13 residues long. V was clipped by 4 bases and J by 7 bases; unmatched bases: 8. Germline V gene sequence: CDR1 SGHRS, CDR2 YFSETQ. In nucleotides, the CDR3 is TGCGCCAGCAGCAATACAGGGGTGGAGGAGCAGTACTTC. Translated: CASSNTGVEEQYF.